This T cell receptor (beta chain) was profiled in a study of OX40 agonist ivuxolimab in advanced cancers. Overall study context: It was ivuxolimab, an agonistic anti-OX40 (CD134) antibody, that patients were treated with.

Study results and caveats: Partial responders treated at 0.1-3.0 mg/kg exhibited clonal expansion among the lowest measured.

Measured with immunoSEQ multiplex PCR; TCRdb has only the in-frame clones, and not every one. Of roughly 76,000 clones listed, more than 75% were seen once; the top ten hold less than 3%. The V gene's germline CDR1 is ENHRY and CDR2 SYGVKD. This CDR3 has 14 residues. Trimming stripped 4 bases from V and 4 bases from J, with 13 bases between. Regarding this clone: The antigen is undetermined.

The gene calls are TRBV10-3 and TRBJ1-2; possible D gene TRBD1, 6 bases. This clonotype was obtained from an adult with an advanced solid tumor such as melanoma, head and neck, liver or kidney cancer. The sample consisted of CD4+ or CD8+ T cells sorted from blood, taken in a trial of the OX40 agonist ivuxolimab. The CDR3 nucleotides are TGTGCCATCAGTGCCCAGGGGCAAGGCTATGGCTACACCTTC. Translated, it gives CAISAQGQGYGYTF.